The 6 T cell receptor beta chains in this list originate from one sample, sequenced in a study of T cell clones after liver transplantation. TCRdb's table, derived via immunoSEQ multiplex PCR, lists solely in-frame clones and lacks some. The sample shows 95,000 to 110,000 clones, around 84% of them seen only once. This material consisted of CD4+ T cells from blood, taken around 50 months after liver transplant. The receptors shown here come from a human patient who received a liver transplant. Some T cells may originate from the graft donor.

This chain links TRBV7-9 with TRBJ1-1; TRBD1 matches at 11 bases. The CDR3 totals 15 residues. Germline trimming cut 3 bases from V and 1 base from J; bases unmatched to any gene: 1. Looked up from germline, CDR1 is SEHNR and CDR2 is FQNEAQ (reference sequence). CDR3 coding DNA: TGTGCCAGCAGCTTGGGGACAGGGGGGAACACTGAAGCTTTCTTT. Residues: CASSLGTGGNTEAFF.

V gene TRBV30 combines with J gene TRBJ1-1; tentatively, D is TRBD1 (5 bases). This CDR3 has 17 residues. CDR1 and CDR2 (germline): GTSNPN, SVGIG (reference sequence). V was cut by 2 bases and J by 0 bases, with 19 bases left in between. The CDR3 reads CAWSLSWGGSMNTEAFF. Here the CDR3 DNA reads TGTGCCTGGAGTTTGTCTTGGGGCGGGTCGATGAACACTGAAGCTTTCTTT. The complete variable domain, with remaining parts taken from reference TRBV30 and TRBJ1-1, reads SQTIHQWPATLVQPVGSPLSLECTVEGTSNPNLYWYRQAAGRGLQLLFYSVGIGQISSEVPQNLSASRPQDRQFILSSKKLLLSDSGFYLCAWSLSWGGSMNTEAFFGQGTRLTVV.

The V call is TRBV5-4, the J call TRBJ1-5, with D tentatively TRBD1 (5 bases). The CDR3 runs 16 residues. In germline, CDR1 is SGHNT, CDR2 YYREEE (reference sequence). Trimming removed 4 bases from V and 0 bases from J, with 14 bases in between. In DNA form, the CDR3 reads TGTGCCAGCAGCGTCGGAGGGGTTTATAGCAATCAGCCCCAGCATTTT. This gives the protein CASSVGGVYSNQPQHF.

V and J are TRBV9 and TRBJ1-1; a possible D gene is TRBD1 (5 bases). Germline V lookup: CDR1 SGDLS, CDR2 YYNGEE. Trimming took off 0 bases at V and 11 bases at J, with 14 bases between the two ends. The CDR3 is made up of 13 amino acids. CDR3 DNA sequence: TGTGCCAGCAGCGTAGTTGCGGGGGTTGGGGCTTTCTTT. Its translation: CASSVVAGVGAFF.

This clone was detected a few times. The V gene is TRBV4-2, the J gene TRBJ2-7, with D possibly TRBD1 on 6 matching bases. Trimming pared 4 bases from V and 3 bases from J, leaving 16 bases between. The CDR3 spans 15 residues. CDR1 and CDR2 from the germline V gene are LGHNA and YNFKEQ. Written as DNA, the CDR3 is TGTGCCAGCAGCCGCGAACGGGACAACGGCTACGAGCAGTACTTC. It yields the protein CASSRERDNGYEQYF.

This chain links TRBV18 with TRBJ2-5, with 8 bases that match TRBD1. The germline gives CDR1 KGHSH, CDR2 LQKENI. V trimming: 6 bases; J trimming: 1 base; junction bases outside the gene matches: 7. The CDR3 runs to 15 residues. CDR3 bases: TGTGCCAGCTCTTTCCCAGGACAGGGCCAAGAGACCCAGTACTTC. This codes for CASSFPGQGQETQYF.